The sequence of this T cell receptor (beta chain) was determined in a study of beta chain features in type 1 diabetes. Study-level background: Healthy donors resembled patients in age, gender and cell yields.

Every sorted population was more than 98% pure. This clone was detected a few times. Its antigen is currently unknown. The investigators reverse transcribed all of the isolated RNA, so they sequenced expressed TCRB transcripts. The method was immunoSEQ multiplex PCR; TCRdb's version includes in-frame clones alone and lacks a portion of them. Here the sample spans roughly 220,000 clones, approximately 16% being singletons. The CDR3 is 12 residues long. The germline gives CDR1 GTSNPN, CDR2 SVGIG (reference sequence). Study-level findings and limits: There was a moderate but significant shortening of TCRB CDR3s in all four CD4+ subsets of Type 1 diabetes patients.

The sequenced sample consisted of naive CD4+ T cells from blood. The chain combines TRBV30 with TRBJ2-5; TRBD1 is a possible D gene (6 bases). The end of the DNA aligns better with TRBJ2-7, so the J call may be wrong. The sequence was obtained from a man younger than 45 with type 1 diabetes. CDR3 amino acids: CAWGQRSYEQYF. DNA of the CDR3: TGTGCCTGGGGACAGAGATCCTACGAGCAGTACTTC.